This entry describes one T cell receptor (beta chain). This table comes from immunoSEQ multiplex PCR, and its TCRdb copy is limited to in-frame clones, with some not included. Among a few hundred thousand clones listed, around 90% were seen once. Participants spanned ages roughly 18 to 95 years and resided in roughly 26 US areas. This specimen comes from a study of blood T cell repertoires in COVID-19. The sample consisted of PBMCs or T cells enriched from blood (not recorded which). This TCR derives from a woman aged 25 to 39 who had recovered from COVID-19.

CDR3 sequence reads: CASSQVGLASDSYEQYF. CDR3 DNA sequence: TGTGCCAGCAGCCAAGTCGGACTAGCGAGTGACTCCTACGAGCAGTACTTC. The rearrangement uses TRBV14 and TRBJ2-7; 9 bases are a match to TRBD2. There are 17 residues in the CDR3. Germline V gives CDR1 SGHDN, CDR2 FVKESK. After removal of 1 base from V and 0 bases from J, the junction contained 7 bases not matched to a gene.